This record looks at one TCR beta chain sequence and its context. Its antigen is still unknown. The junction and the germline gene differ at one end; a read error may be behind it. The sample is drawn from a study of blood T cells in healthy people across ages. Study as a whole: Through template switching, about one barcoded beta molecule was captured per two T cells, as measured in model experiments.

CDR1 is SGDLS, CDR2 YYNGEE, per germline. The CDR3 extends over 15 amino acids. It was with a sample-barcoded 5' primer and a J-beta primer mix that a second PCR of roughly 7 to 12 cycles was run. Sequencing recovered at least 2.5 million CDR3-containing paired-end reads from each sample. TCRdb re-called the 5' RACE reads through MiXCR, storing one row per CDR3 protein. The table lists about 1.6 million distinct CDR3 sequences, 30% to 40% of them singletons, with approximately 10% in the top ten. Whole-study findings and limits: Conclusively comparing naive with antigen-experienced cells was impossible with unsorted PBMCs.

This TCR was recovered from a woman aged 25 to 39 in good health. The gene calls are TRBV9 and TRBJ2-5; 7 nucleotides align to TRBD1. Sequenced input: blood. CDR3 DNA sequence: TGTACCAGCAGCCCGCACAGGGGATCCCAAGAGACCCAGTACTTC. Amino acid sequence: CTSSPHRGSQETQYF. The variable domain in full, completed from reference TRBV9 and TRBJ2-5, reads DSGVTQTPKHLITATGQRVTLRCSPRSGDLSVYWYQQSLDQGLQFLIQYYNGEERAKGNILERFSAQQFPDLHSELNLSSLELGDSALYFCTSSPHRGSQETQYFGPGTRLLVL.